The rows below give T cell receptor beta chains drawn from one sample of a study of radiotherapy plus CTLA-4 blockade in lung cancer. Measured with immunoSEQ multiplex PCR; TCRdb has only the in-frame clones, and not every one. The repertoire includes 45,000 to 55,000 clones, 86% of them detected once, and 17% sits in the top ten. Sequencing was performed on peripheral blood, taken from a patient treated with radiotherapy plus ipilimumab. Receptor source: a human donor with non-small cell lung cancer that progressed on radiotherapy plus ipilimumab. Some clones in this sample may be carry-over from other donors' samples. CDR3s include the opening cysteine and the closing phenylalanine or tryptophan. D genes are given only for firm matches. Where a row states a size, it is once, few, many or the class of an expanded clone; other rows omit it.

>TRBD1|.|TRBJ2-2|TRBV11-3
TGTGCCAGCAGCGTAACAGGGGGCACGAGCACCGGGGAGCTGTTTTTT
CASSVTGGTSTGELFF
>TRBD2|.|TRBJ2-1|TRBV7-2
TGTGCCAGCAGCCCCGGGACTACCTACAATGAGCAGTTCTTC
CASSPGTTYNEQFF
>TRBD1|.|TRBJ1-1|TRBV2
TGTGCCAGCAGTCATCCGGGACAGGGAGTCTTTGAAGCTTTCTTT
CASSHPGQGVFEAFF
>TRBD1|.|TRBJ1-1|TRBV5-1
TGCGCCAGCAGCTTGGCCTTCGGGACAGGGTTGAGGAACACTGAAGCTTTCTTT
CASSLAFGTGLRNTEAFF
>.|.|TRBJ1-1|TRBV6-5
TGTGCCAGCAGTTACGAGGGGGACACTGAAGCTTTCTTT
CASSYEGDTEAFF
>TRBD2|.|TRBJ2-1|TRBV9
TGTGCCAGCAGTCCCTCTAGCGGGCTAACATACAATGAGCAGTTCTTC
CASSPSSGLTYNEQFF
>.|few|TRBJ2-3|TRBV7-2
TGTGCCAGCAGCTTAGGTATAAGCACAGATACGCAGTATTTT
CASSLGISTDTQYF
>.|few|TRBJ1-1|TRBV2
TGTGCCAGCAGCCTCCTCGCTGAAGCTTTCTTT
CASSLLAEAFF
>TRBD1|.|TRBJ1-1|TRBV18
TGTGCCAGCTCCCAACAGGGGACTAACACTGAAGCTTTCTTT
CASSQQGTNTEAFF
>.|.|TRBJ2-4|TRBV5-1
TGCGCCAGCAGCTTGGCCACCGGAAACATTCAGTACTTC
CASSLATGNIQYF
>.|.|TRBJ1-6|TRBV10-2
TGCGCCAGCATGATGACAGTGTATAATTCACCCCTCCACTTT
CASMMTVYNSPLHF
>.|.|TRBJ2-7|TRBV28
TGTGCCAGCAGTCAAACAGGGAGAGACTACGAGCAGTACTTC
CASSQTGRDYEQYF
>.|.|TRBJ2-5|TRBV11-1
TGTGCCAGCAGCTTAGTCCTAGCGCTTAAAGAGACCCAGTACTTC
CASSLVLALKETQYF
>.|.|TRBJ1-6|TRBV30
TGTGCCTGGAGACCCAGGGTACCCCCCCTCCACTTT
CAWRPRVPPLHF
>.|.|TRBJ2-7|TRBV11-2
TGTGCCAGCAGCTTAAGGACAGCTCCCTACGAGCAGTACTTC
CASSLRTAPYEQYF
>TRBD2|.|TRBJ2-3|TRBV7-3
TGTGCCAGCAGCTTTACGGGGGGGGCCACAGATACGCAGTATTTT
CASSFTGGATDTQYF
>.|.|TRBJ2-3|TRBV6-5
TGTGCCAGCAGAGCTCAGGGCACAGATACGCAGTATTTT
CASRAQGTDTQYF
>.|.|TRBJ2-7|TRBV7-8
TGTGCCAGCAGCTTAGAAGGACACTCCTACGAGCAGTACTTC
CASSLEGHSYEQYF